These 8 T cell receptor beta chains share one sample of origin, sequenced in a study of spatial heterogeneity in lung cancer. Time point indicated: sample taken at primary tumor resection. The antigens of these receptors remain unknown. A single record per CDR3 protein comes from TCRdb applying MiXCR to the 5' RACE reads. The data hold fewer than 12,000 distinct CDR3 sequences, with about 13% observed a single time. Study results and caveats: The study found that expanded intratumoral alpha and beta TCR counts tracked tumor mutation counts.

The sequences come from lung tumor tissue, collected at surgery. The receptors were gathered from a male donor with early-stage non-small cell lung cancer.

The chain couples TRBV4-2 to TRBJ2-2; D not resolved. The CDR3 contains 15 residues. CDR1 and CDR2 from the germline V gene are LGHNA and YNFKEQ. Trimming pared 3 bases from V and 3 bases from J, leaving 11 bases between. CDR3 loop: CASSQNFRDTGELFF. The CDR3 coding sequence is TGTGCCAGCAGCCAGAACTTCCGGGACACCGGGGAGCTGTTTTTT.

The rearrangement joins TRBV28 to TRBJ1-2, with unresolved D. Germline V gives CDR1 MDHEN, CDR2 SYDVKM. V lost 3 bases and J lost 2, with 7 bases in between. The CDR3 is made up of 13 amino acids. The chain's CDR3 is CASSFPANYGYTF. CDR3 nucleotide sequence: TGTGCCAGCAGTTTTCCGGCAAACTATGGCTACACCTTC.

About this clonotype: Lacking the conserved final phenylalanine or tryptophan, this CDR3 likely reflects a read error. This chain uses TRBV29-1 with TRBJ2-2, with D perhaps TRBD1 or TRBD2 (5 bases each). Trimming took 5 bases from V and 2 from J, leaving 12 bases between them. The CDR3 length is 14 residues. Germline CDR1 reads SQVTM; CDR2 reads ANQGSEA. The CDR3 protein is CSVNRDRNTGELFI. CDR3 sequence (DNA): TGCAGCGTTAACCGGGACCGTAACACCGGGGAGCTGTTTATT.

This clonotype was counted ten times or more. The chain links TRBV28 to TRBJ2-7, with D perhaps TRBD1 (6 bases). The V end was cut by 5 bases, the J end by 2 bases, with 7 bases between. The CDR3 consists of 12 residues. Looked up from germline, CDR1 is MDHEN and CDR2 is SYDVKM. CDR3 DNA: TGTGCCAGCAGTCAGGGGCCCTACGAGCAGTACTTC. Translated: CASSQGPYEQYF.

This clonotype was observed a few times. The rearrangement joins TRBV28 to TRBJ2-6, with unresolved D. The CDR3 covers 15 residues. Trimming took off 7 bases at V and 0 bases at J, with 10 bases between the two ends. Germline assignment: CDR1 MDHEN and CDR2 SYDVKM. In DNA, the CDR3 is TGTGCCAGCAAAGCAGGAGCCTCTGGGGCCAACGTCCTGACTTTC. Translation: CASKAGASGANVLTF.

CDR3 loop: CASSLVRETEAFF. The CDR3 DNA follows: TGTGCCAGCAGCTTAGTACGGGAGACTGAAGCTTTCTTT. The chain recombines TRBV11-2 with TRBJ1-1; D uncertain. The germline gives CDR1 SGHAT, CDR2 FQNNGV. This CDR3 comprises 13 residues. The V and J ends lost 1 base and 5 bases respectively, with 8 bases between them.

This clonotype was found a few times. V gene TRBV4-3 combines with J gene TRBJ1-2; D is unresolved. Trimming cost V 4 bases and J 3 bases, with 18 bases left between them. The germline V gene encodes CDR1 LGHNA and CDR2 YSLEER. There are 16 residues in the CDR3. The CDR3 sequence: CASSPTGLPSDYGYTF. The CDR3 DNA is TGCGCCAGCAGCCCAACGGGTTTACCTTCGGACTATGGCTACACCTTC.

V and J are TRBV15 and TRBJ1-2; 8 bases match TRBD1. With 0 bases clipped from V and 4 bases from J, the junction kept 19 bases outside the gene matches. CDR1 is LNHNV and CDR2 is YYDKDF in the germline V gene (reference sequence). This CDR3 region has 20 residues. CDR3: CATSRDSLLTSGGAAYGYTF. The CDR3 DNA follows: TGTGCCACCAGCAGAGACTCACTACTTACTTCAGGGGGCGCGGCCTATGGCTACACCTTC.